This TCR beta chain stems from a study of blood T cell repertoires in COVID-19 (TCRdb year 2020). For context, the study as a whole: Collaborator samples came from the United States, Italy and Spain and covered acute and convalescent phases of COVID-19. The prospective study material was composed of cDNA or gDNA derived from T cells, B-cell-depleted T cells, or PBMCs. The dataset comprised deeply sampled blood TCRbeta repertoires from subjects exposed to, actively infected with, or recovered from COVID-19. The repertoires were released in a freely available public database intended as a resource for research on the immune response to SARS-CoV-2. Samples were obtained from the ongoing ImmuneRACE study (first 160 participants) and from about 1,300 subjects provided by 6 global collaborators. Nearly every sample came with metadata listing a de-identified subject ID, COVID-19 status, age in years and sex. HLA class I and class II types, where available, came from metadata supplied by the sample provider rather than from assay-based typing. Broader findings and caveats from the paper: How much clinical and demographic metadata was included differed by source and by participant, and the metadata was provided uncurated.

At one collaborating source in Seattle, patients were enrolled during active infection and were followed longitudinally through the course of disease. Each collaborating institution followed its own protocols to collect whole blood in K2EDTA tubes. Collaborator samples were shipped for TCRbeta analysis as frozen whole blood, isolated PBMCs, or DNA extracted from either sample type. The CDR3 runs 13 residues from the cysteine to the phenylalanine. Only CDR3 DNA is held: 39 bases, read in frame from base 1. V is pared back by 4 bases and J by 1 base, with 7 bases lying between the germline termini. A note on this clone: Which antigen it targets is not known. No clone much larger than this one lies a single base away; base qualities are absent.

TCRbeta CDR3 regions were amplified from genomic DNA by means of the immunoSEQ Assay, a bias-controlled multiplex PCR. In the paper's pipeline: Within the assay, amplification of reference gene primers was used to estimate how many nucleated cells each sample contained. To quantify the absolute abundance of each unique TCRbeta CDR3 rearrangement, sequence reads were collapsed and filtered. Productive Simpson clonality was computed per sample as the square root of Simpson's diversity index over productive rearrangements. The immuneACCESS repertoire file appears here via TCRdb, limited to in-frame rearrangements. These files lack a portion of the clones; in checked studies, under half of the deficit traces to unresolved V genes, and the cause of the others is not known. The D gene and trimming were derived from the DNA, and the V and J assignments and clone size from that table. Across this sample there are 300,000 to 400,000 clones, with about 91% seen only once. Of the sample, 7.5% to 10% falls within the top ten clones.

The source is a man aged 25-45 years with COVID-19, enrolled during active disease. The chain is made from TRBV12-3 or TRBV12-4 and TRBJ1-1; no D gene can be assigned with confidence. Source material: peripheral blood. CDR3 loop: CASSSMSNTEAFF. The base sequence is TGTGCCAGCAGTTCAATGTCGAACACTGAAGCTTTCTTT.